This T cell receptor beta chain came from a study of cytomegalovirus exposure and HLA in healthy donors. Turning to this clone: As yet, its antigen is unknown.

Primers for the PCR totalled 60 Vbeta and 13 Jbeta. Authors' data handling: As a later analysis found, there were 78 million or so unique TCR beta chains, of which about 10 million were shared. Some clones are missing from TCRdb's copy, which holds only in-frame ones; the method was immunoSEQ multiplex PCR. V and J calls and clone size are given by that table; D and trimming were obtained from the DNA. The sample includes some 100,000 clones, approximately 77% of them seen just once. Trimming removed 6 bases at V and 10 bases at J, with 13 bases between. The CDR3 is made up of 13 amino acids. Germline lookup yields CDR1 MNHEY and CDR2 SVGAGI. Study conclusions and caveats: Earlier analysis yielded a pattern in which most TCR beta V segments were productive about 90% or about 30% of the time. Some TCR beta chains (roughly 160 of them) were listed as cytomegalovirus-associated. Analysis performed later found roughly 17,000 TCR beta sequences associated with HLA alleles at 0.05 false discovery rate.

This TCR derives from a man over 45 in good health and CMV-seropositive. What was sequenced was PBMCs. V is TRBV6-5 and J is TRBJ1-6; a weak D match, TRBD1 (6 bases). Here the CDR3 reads CASRETGFSPLHF. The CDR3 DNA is TGTGCCAGCAGGGAAACAGGGTTCTCACCCCTCCACTTT.